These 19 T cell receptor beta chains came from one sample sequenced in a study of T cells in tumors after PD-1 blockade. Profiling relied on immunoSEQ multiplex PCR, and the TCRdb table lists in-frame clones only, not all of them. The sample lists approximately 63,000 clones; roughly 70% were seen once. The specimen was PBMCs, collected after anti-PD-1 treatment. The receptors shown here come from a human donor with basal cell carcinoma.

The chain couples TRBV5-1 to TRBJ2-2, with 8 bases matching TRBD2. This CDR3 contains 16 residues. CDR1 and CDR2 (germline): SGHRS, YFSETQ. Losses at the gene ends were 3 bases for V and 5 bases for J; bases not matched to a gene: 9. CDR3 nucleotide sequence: TGCGCCAGCAGCTCCCAGGGACTAGTGAGTACCGGGGAGCTGTTTTTT. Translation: CASSSQGLVSTGELFF.

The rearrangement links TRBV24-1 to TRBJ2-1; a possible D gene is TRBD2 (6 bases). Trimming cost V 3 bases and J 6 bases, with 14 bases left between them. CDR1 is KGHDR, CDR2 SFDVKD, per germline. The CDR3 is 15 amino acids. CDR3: CATSDPGTSINEQFF. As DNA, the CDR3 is TGTGCCACCAGTGATCCCGGGACTTCGATCAATGAGCAGTTCTTC.

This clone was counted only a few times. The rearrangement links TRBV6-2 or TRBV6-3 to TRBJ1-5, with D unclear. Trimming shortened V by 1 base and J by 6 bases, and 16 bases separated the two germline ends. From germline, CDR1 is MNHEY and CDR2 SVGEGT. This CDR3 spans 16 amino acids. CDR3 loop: CASSYWSGQTPQPQHF. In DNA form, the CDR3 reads TGTGCCAGCAGTTACTGGAGCGGCCAGACCCCTCAGCCCCAGCATTTT.

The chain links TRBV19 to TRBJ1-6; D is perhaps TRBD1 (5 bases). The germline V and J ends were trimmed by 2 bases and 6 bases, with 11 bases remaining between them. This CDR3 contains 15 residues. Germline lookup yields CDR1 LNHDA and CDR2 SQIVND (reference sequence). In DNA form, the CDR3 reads TGTGCCAGTAGTATATCCAGGGATGGTAATTCACCCCTCCACTTT. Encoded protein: CASSISRDGNSPLHF.

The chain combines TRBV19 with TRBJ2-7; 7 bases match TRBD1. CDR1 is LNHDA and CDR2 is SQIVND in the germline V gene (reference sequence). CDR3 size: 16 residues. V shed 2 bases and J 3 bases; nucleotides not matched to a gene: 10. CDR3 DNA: TGTGCCAGTAGTATACGGGAAACGGACAGGCGCTACGAGCAGTACTTC. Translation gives CASSIRETDRRYEQYF.

CDR3 loop: CASSLKGAYEQFF. The CDR3 coding sequence is TGTGCCAGCAGCTTAAAGGGGGCCTATGAGCAGTTCTTC. This chain links TRBV7-9 with TRBJ2-1, with 7 bases identical to TRBD1. The CDR3 sequence is 13 residues long. Losses at the gene ends were 2 bases for V and 8 bases for J; bases not matched to a gene: 3. From germline, CDR1 is SEHNR and CDR2 FQNEAQ (reference sequence).

The CDR3 bases are TGTGCCAGCAGGGTCGAGCGGGGGGGCCGAGATACGCAGTATTTT. Translation gives CASRVERGGRDTQYF. The V and J genes are TRBV2 and TRBJ2-3; TRBD2 aligns across 10 bases. In germline, CDR1 is SNHLY, CDR2 FYNNEI. The CDR3 consists of 15 residues. V lost 6 bases to trimming and J lost 5 bases; unmatched junction nucleotides: 8.

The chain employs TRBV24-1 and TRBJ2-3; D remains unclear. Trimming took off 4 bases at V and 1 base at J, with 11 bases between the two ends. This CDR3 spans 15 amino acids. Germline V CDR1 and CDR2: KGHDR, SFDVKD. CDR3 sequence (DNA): TGTGCCACCAGTGACCGCGCTACTGGCACAGATACGCAGTATTTT. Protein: CATSDRATGTDTQYF.

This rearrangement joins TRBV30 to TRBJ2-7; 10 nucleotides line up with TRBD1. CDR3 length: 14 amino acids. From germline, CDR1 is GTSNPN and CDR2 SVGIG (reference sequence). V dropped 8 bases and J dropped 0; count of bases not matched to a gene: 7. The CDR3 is CAVTTGGRSYEQYF. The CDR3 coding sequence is TGTGCCGTCACGACAGGGGGCCGCTCCTACGAGCAGTACTTC.

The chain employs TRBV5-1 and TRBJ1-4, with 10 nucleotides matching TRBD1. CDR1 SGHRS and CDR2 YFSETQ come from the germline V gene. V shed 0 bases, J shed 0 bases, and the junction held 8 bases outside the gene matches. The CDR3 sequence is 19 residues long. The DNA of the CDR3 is TGCGCCAGCAGCTTGGCCATCGGACAGGGGGATGCAACTAATGAAAAACTGTTTTTT. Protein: CASSLAIGQGDATNEKLFF.

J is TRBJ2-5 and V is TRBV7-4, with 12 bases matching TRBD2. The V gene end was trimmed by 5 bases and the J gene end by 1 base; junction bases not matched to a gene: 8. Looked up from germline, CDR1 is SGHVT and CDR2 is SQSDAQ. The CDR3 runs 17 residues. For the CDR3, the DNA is TGTGCCAGCAGCCCACGACTAGCGGGGGCCCTCCAAGAGACCCAGTACTTC. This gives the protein CASSPRLAGALQETQYF.

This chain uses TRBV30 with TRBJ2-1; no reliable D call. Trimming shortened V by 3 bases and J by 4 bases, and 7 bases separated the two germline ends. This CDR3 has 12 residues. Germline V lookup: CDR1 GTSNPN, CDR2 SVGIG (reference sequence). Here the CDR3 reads CAWRASYNEQFF. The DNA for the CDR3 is TGTGCCTGGAGGGCCTCATACAATGAGCAGTTCTTC.

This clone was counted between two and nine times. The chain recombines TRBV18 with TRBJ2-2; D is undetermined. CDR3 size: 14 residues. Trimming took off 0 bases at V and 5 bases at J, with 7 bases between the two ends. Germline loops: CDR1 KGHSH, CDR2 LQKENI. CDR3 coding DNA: TGTGCCAGCTCACCACCGGGGTCTACCGGGGAGCTGTTTTTT. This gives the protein CASSPPGSTGELFF.

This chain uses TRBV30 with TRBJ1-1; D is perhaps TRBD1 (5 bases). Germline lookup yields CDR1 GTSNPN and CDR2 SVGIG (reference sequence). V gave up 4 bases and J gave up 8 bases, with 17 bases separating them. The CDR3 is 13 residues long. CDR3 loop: CAWNPKGRGEAFF. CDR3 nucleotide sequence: TGTGCCTGGAACCCTAAGGGGCGCGGCGAAGCTTTCTTT.

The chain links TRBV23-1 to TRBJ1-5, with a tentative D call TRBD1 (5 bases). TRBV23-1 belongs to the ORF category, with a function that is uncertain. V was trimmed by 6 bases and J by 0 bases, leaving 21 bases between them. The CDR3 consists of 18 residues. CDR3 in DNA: TGCGCCAGCAGCCCAATGTACCACCGGGGGGATAGCAATCAGCCCCAGCATTTT. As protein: CASSPMYHRGDSNQPQHF.

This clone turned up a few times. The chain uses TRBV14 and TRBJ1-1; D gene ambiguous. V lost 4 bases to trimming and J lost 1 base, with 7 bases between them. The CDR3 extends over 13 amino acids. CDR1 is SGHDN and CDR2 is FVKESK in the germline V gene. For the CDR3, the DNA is TGTGCCAGCAGCCCGGGCAGGAACACTGAAGCTTTCTTT. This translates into CASSPGRNTEAFF.

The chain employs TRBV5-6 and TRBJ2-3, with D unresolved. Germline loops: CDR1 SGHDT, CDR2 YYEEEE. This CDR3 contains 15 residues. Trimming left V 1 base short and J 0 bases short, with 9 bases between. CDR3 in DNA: TGTGCCAGCAGCTTGAGTGGGTCTAGCACAGATACGCAGTATTTT. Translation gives CASSLSGSSTDTQYF.

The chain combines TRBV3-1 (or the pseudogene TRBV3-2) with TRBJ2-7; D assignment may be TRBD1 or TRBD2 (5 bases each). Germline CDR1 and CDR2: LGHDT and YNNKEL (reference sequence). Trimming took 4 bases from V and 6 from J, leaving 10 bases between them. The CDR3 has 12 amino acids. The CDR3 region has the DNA TGTGCCAGCAGCCCCCTTGGGGGCGAGCAGTACTTC. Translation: CASSPLGGEQYF.

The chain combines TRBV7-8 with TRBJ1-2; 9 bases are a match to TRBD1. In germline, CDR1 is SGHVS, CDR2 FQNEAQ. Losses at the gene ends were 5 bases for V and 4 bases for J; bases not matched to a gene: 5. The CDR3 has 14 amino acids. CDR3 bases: TGTGCCAGCAGCCAAACAGGGGGCCTCTATGGCTACACCTTC. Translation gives CASSQTGGLYGYTF.